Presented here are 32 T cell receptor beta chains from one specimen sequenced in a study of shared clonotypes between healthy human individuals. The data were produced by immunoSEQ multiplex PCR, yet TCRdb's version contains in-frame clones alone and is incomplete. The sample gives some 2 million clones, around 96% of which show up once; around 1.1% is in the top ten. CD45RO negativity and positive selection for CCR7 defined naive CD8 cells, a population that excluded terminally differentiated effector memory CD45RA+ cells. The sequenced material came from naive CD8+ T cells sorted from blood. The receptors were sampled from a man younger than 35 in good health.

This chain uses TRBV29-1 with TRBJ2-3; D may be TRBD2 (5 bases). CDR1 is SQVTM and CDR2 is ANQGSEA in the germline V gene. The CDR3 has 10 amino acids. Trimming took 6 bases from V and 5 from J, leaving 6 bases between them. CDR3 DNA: TGCAGCGTACTAGGAGATACGCAGTATTTT. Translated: CSVLGDTQYF.

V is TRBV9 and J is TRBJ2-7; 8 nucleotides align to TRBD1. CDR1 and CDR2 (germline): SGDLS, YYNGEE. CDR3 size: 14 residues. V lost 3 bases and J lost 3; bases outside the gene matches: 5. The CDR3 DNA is TGTGCCAGCAGCGGAGCAGGGGGCTTCTACGAGCAGTACTTC. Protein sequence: CASSGAGGFYEQYF.

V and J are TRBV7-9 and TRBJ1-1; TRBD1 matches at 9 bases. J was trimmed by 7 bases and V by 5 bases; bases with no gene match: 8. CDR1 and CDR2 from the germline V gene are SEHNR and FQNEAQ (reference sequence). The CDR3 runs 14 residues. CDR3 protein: CASSLLGDRDEAFF. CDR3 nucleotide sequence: TGTGCCAGCAGCCTACTAGGGGACAGGGATGAAGCTTTCTTT.

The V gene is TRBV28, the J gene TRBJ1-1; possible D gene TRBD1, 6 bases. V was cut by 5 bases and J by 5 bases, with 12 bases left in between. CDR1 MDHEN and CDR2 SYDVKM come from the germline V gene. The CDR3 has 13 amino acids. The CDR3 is CASSIQGMTEAFF. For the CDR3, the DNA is TGTGCCAGCAGTATACAGGGAATGACTGAAGCTTTCTTT.

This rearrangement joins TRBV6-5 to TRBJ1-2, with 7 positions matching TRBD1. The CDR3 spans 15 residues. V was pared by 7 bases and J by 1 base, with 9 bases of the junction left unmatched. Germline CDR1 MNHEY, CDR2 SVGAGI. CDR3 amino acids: CASMLGQLFNYGYTF. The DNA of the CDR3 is TGTGCCAGCATGCTGGGACAGCTTTTTAACTATGGCTACACCTTC.

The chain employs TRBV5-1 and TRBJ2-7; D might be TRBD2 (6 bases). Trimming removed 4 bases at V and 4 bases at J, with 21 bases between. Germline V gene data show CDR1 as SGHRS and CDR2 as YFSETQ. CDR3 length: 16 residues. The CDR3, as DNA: TGCGCCAGCAGCGTCCTAGGAGGGGTCGGAGTGTACGAGCAGTACTTC. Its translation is CASSVLGGVGVYEQYF.

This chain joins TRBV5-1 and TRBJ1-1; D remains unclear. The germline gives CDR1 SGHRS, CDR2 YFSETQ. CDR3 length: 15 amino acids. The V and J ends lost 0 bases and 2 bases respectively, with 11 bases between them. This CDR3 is CASSLELWPNTEAFF. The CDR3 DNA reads TGCGCCAGCAGCTTGGAGCTTTGGCCTAACACTGAAGCTTTCTTT.

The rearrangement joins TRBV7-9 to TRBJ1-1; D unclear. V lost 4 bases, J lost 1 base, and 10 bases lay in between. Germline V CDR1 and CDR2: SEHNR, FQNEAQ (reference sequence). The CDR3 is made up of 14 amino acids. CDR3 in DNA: TGTGCCAGCAGCTCTCGGGCCTCGAACACTGAAGCTTTCTTT. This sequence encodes CASSSRASNTEAFF.

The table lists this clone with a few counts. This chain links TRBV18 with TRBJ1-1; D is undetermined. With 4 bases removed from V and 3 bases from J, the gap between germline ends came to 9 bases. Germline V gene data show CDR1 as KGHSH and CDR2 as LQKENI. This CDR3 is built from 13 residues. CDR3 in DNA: TGTGCCAGCTCACAGGGAATGGACACTGAAGCTTTCTTT. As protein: CASSQGMDTEAFF.

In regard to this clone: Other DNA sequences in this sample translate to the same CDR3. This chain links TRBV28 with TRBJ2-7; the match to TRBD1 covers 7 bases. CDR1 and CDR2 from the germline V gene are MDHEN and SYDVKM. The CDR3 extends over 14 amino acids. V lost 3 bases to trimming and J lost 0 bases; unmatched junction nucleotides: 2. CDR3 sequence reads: CASSLGQSSYEQYF. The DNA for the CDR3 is TGTGCCAGCAGTTTGGGACAGAGCTCCTACGAGCAGTACTTC.

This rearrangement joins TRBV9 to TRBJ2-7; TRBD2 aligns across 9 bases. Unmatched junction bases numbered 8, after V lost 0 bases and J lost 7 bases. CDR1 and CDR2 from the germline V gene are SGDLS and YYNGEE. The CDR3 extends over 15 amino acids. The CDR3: CASSVGLAASWEQYF. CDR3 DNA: TGTGCCAGCAGCGTAGGACTAGCGGCCTCCTGGGAGCAGTACTTC. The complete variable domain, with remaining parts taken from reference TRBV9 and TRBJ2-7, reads DSGVTQTPKHLITATGQRVTLRCSPRSGDLSVYWYQQSLDQGLQFLIQYYNGEERAKGNILERFSAQQFPDLHSELNLSSLELGDSALYFCASSVGLAASWEQYFGPGTRLTVT.

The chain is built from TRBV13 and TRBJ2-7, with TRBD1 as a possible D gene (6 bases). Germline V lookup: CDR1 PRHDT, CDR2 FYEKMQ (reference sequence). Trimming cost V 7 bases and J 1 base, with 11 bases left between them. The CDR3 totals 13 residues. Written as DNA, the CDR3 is TGTGCCAGCAAACAGGGCCTTTCCTACGAGCAGTACTTC. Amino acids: CASKQGLSYEQYF.

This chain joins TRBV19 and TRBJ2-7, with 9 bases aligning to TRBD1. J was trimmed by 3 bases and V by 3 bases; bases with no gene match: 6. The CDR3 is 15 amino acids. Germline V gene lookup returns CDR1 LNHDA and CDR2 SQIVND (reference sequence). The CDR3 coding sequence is TGTGCCAGTAGTATGGGTGACAGGGGGTACTACGAGCAGTACTTC. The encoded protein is CASSMGDRGYYEQYF.

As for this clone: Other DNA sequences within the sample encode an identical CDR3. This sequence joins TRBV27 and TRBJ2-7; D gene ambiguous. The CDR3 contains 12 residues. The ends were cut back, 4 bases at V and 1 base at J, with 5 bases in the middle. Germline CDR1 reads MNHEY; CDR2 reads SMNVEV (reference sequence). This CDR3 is CASSSDSYEQYF. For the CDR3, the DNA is TGTGCCAGCAGTTCCGATTCCTACGAGCAGTACTTC.

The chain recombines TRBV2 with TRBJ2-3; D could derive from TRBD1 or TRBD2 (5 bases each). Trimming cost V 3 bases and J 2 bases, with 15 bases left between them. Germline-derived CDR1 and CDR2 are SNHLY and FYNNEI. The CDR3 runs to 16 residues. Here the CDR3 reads CASSDEGREITDTQYF. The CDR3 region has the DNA TGTGCCAGCAGTGACGAGGGGCGAGAGATCACAGATACGCAGTATTTT.

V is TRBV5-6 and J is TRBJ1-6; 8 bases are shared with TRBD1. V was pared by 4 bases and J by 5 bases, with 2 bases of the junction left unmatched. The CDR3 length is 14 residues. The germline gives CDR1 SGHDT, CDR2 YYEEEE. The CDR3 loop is CASSLQGDNSPLHF. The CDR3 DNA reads TGTGCCAGCAGCCTACAGGGGGATAATTCACCCCTCCACTTT.

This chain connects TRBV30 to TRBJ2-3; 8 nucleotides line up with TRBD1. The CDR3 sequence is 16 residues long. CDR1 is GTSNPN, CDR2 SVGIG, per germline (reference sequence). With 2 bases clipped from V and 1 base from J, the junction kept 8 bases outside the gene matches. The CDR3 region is CAWSNPGTGRTDTQYF. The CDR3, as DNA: TGTGCCTGGAGTAACCCCGGGACAGGACGCACAGATACGCAGTATTTT. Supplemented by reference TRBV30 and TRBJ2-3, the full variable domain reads SQTIHQWPATLVQPVGSPLSLECTVEGTSNPNLYWYRQAAGRGLQLLFYSVGIGQISSEVPQNLSASRPQDRQFILSSKKLLLSDSGFYLCAWSNPGTGRTDTQYFGPGTRLTVL.

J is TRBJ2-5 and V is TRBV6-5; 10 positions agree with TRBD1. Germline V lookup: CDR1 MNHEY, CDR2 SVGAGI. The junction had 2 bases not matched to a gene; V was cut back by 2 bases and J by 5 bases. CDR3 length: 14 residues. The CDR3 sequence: CASSYDRGPETQYF. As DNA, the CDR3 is TGTGCCAGCAGTTACGACAGGGGGCCGGAGACCCAGTACTTC.

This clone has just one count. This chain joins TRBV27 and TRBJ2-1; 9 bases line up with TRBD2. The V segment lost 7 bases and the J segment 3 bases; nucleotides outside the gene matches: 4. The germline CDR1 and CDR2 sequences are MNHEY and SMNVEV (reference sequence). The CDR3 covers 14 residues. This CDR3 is CASTIAGVYNEQFF. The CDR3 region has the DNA TGTGCCAGCACAATAGCGGGAGTCTACAATGAGCAGTTCTTC.

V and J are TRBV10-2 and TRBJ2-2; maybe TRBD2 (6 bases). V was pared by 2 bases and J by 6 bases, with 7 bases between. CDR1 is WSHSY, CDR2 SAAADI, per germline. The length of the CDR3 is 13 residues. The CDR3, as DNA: TGCGCCAGCAGTGAGCTAGCGTCCGGGGAGCTGTTTTTT. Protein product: CASSELASGELFF.

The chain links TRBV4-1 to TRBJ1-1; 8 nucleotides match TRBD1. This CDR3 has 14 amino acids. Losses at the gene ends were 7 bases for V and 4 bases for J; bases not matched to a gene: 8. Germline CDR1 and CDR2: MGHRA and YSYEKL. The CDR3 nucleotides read TGCGCCAGCACACAGGGACAGGAGTTCACTGAAGCTTTCTTT. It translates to CASTQGQEFTEAFF.

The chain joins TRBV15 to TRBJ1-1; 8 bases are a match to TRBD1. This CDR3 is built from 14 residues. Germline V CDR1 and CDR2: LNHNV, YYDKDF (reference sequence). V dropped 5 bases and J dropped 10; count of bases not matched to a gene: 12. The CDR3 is CATSEDRGERGAFF. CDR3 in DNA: TGTGCCACCAGCGAAGACAGGGGCGAAAGAGGAGCTTTCTTT.

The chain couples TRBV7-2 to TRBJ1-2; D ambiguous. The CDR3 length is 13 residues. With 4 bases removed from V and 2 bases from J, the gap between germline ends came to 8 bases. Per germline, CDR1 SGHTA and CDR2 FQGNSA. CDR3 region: CASSSSRNYGYTF. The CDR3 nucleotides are TGTGCCAGCAGCTCCTCACGGAACTATGGCTACACCTTC.

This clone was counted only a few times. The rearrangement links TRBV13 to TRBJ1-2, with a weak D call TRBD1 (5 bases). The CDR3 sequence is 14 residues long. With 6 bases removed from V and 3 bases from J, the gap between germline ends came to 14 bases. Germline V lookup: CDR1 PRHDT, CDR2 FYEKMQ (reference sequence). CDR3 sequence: CASRSTESHYGYTF. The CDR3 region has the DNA TGTGCCAGCAGATCGACAGAAAGTCACTATGGCTACACCTTC.

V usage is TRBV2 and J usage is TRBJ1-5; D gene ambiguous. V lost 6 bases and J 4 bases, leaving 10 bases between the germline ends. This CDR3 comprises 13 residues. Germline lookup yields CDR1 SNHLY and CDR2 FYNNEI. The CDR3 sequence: CASSWGGNQPQHF. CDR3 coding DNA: TGTGCCAGCAGCTGGGGAGGGAATCAGCCCCAGCATTTT.

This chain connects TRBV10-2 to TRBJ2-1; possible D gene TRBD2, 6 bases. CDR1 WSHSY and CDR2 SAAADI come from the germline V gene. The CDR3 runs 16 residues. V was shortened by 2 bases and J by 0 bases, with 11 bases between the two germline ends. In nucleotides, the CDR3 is TGCGCCAGCAGTGAGATCGGGGGAAGCTCCTACAATGAGCAGTTCTTC. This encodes CASSEIGGSSYNEQFF.

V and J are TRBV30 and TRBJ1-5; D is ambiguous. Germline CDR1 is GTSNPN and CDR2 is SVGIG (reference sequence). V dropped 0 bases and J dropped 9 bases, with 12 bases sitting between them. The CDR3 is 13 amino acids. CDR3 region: CAWSVRPLWPQHF. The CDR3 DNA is TGTGCCTGGAGTGTACGGCCCTTGTGGCCCCAGCATTTT.

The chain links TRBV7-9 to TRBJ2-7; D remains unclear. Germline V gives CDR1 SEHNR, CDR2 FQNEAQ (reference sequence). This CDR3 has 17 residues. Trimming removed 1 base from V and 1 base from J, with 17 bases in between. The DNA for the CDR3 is TGTGCCAGCAGCTTAGACCCCGGGCCCTATTTATCCTACGAGCAGTACTTC. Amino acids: CASSLDPGPYLSYEQYF.

CDR3 amino acids: CASSYSSATNEKLFF. The DNA of the CDR3 is TGTGCCAGCAGTTACTCCTCAGCAACTAATGAAAAACTGTTTTTT. The chain uses TRBV6-6 and TRBJ1-4, with D unresolved. The V end was cut by 0 bases, the J end by 0 bases, with 5 bases between. Germline CDR1 MNHNY, CDR2 SVGAGI (reference sequence). This CDR3 contains 15 residues.

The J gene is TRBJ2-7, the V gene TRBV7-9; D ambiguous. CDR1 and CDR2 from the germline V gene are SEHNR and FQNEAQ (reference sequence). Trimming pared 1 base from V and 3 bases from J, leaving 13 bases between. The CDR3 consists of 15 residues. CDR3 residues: CASSLETVLLYEQYF. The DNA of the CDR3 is TGTGCCAGCAGCTTAGAGACTGTACTCCTCTACGAGCAGTACTTC.

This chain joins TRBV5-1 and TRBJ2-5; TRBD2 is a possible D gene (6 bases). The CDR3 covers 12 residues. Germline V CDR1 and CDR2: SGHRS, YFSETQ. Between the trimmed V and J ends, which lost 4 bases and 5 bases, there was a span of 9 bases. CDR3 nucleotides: TGCGCCAGCAGCCCCCGGGGGGAGACCCAGTACTTC. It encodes CASSPRGETQYF.

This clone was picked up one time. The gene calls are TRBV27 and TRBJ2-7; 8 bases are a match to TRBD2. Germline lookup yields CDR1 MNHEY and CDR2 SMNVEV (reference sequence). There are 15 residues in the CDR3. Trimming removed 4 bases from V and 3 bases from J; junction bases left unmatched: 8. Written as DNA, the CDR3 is TGTGCCAGCAGTTCGGCGGGGGGAAAGGGCTACGAGCAGTACTTC. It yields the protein CASSSAGGKGYEQYF.